This T cell receptor (beta chain) is drawn from a study of metastatic and nonmetastatic thyroid tumors. Thyroid surgery was preceded by no treatment in any patient. Unmatched junction bases numbered 10, after V lost 7 bases and J lost 5 bases. This CDR3 comprises 15 residues. The authors' processing: A classifier for distant metastasis in papillary thyroid cancer was constructed using CDR3 differences observed across clinicopathological groups. TCRdb called clones again from the PCR reads with MiXCR. TCRdb's processing, not the authors', yielded these V and J calls. The table has some 30,000 clones, 3.5% to 5% seen once.

The sequence came from a female donor with papillary thyroid cancer or a benign thyroid nodule (not recorded which). Some clones in this sample may be carry-over from other donors' samples. The specimen was blood. This chain connects TRBV12-3 or TRBV12-4 to TRBJ2-5; the match to TRBD1 covers 10 bases. The CDR3 DNA is TGTGCCAGCATCCCGGGACAGGGGTTAGGGGAGACCCAGTACTTC. This encodes CASIPGQGLGETQYF.